What follows is one TCR beta chain and its context. The antigen is undetermined. This CDR3 comprises 15 residues. The data belong to a study of post-analysis software for immune sequencing data. Study-wide context: Patients had relapsing-remitting, secondary progressive or progressive-relapsing multiple sclerosis; some lacked subtype.

Study outcomes and limitations: For normalized Chao1 diversity, multiple sclerosis patients scored significantly lower than controls did. Roughly five TRBV segments were more frequent in patients than controls; TRBV5-6, TRBV5-1 and TRBV20-1 belonged to this group.

TCR beta cDNA libraries had unique molecular identifiers. Each CDR3 protein gets one entry after TCRdb re-called the PCR reads with MiXCR. The sample consists of roughly 670,000 distinct CDR3 sequences, more than 50% of them appearing once. The TCR originated in a girl aged 2 to 10 with multiple sclerosis. Specimen: blood. The chain has TRBV21-1 and TRBJ1-6. TRBV21-1 is a documented pseudogene. The CDR3 sequence: CASSKGGRNNSPLHF. CDR3 DNA: TGTGCCAGCAGCAAAGGAGGACGCAATAATTCACCCCTCCACTTT.